This T cell receptor beta chain emerged from a study of blood T cell repertoires in COVID-19 (dated by TCRdb to 2020 to 2021). Study-level background: The collaborator samples originated in the United States, Italy and Spain and spanned the acute and convalescent phases of COVID-19. The material from the prospective study consisted of cDNA or gDNA derived from T cells, B-cell-depleted T cells, or PBMCs. Subjects who had been exposed to COVID-19, were actively infected with it, or had recovered from it provided the deeply sampled blood TCRbeta repertoires that made up the dataset. A freely available public database, intended as a resource for researchers studying the immune response to SARS-CoV-2, is where the repertoires were released. The samples were drawn from the first 160 participants of the ongoing ImmuneRACE study and from under 1,500 subjects provided by 6 global collaborators. Sample metadata almost always included a de-identified subject ID, COVID-19 status, age in years and sex. Where HLA class I and class II types were available, the types were taken from metadata supplied by the sample provider, not from assay-based typing. Paper-wide results and their limitations: The amount of clinical and demographic metadata varied by source and participant and was provided uncurated.

V is trimmed back by 4 bases and J by 1 base, and the junction contains 7 bases that no gene match accounts for. CDR1 is given as SGHRS and CDR2 as YFSETQ, both from the germline V gene. The CDR3 sequence holds 16 residues, the cysteine and phenylalanine included. The kept DNA is CDR3 alone, 48 bases in frame from the first base. Each collaborating institution followed its own protocols to collect whole blood in K2EDTA tubes. For TCRbeta analysis, collaborator samples were shipped as frozen whole blood, as isolated PBMCs, or as DNA extracted from either sample type. Of note for this clone: There is no known antigen for this receptor. The record has no base qualities; no much larger clone is one base away.

TCRbeta CDR3 regions were amplified from genomic DNA by means of the immunoSEQ Assay, a bias-controlled multiplex PCR. The original methods were these. Within the assay, amplification of reference gene primers was used to estimate how many nucleated cells each sample contained. Sequence reads were collapsed and filtered to measure the absolute abundance of every unique TCRbeta CDR3 rearrangement. Productive Simpson clonality was computed per sample as the square root of Simpson's diversity index over productive rearrangements. TCRdb obtained this table from immuneACCESS and retained in-frame rearrangements with V and J assigned. These tables miss some clones; where compared with another copy, unresolved V genes account for less than half of the shortfall, and the remainder is unexplained. The V and J calls and clone size were taken over from that table, and D and trimming were inferred from the DNA. The sample yields approximately 16,000 clones; about 91% were counted once. The ten largest clones capture around 12% of the sample.

Sequenced input: peripheral blood. The clonotype was recovered from a human donor in a cohort sampled during active COVID-19. In this chain, TRBV5-1 is recombined with TRBJ2-1, and 8 bases in between align with TRBD1. The CDR3 amino acid sequence is: CASSPGTGFSYNEQFF. The sequenced DNA: TGCGCCAGCAGCCCCGGGACAGGTTTTTCCTACAATGAGCAGTTCTTC.